Listed below are T cell receptor beta chains from one sample, sequenced in a study of blood T cell repertoires in COVID-19. Some clones are missing from TCRdb's copy, which holds only in-frame ones; the method was immunoSEQ multiplex PCR. This sample has over 200,000 clones; around four fifths occur once, and the top ten carry around 18%. Sequenced input: peripheral blood. The receptor source for this set is a woman older than 75 with active or convalescent COVID-19. The CDR3 runs from the conserved cysteine through the conserved F or W. Each record gives: clone size, D gene, V gene, J gene, CDR3 DNA, CDR3 protein. The D gene is left open where the match is weak. Size values are once, few and many counts, or a class for expanded clones, and some rows have none.

abundance: .
d_gene: TRBD1
v_gene: TRBV18
j_gene: TRBJ1-6
CDR3nt: TGTGCCAGCTCAACGACAGGGCTTCGCTCACCCCTCCACTTT
CDR3aa: CASSTTGLRSPLHF

abundance: .
d_gene: .
v_gene: TRBV4-1
j_gene: TRBJ2-1
CDR3nt: TGCGCCAGCAGCCCACTAGGAAGGACAGATTACAATGAGCAGTTCTTC
CDR3aa: CASSPLGRTDYNEQFF

abundance: few
d_gene: .
v_gene: TRBV24-1
j_gene: TRBJ2-5
CDR3nt: TGTGCCACCAGTGTCCCCCGGCGCCACGGGGAGACCCAGTACTTC
CDR3aa: CATSVPRRHGETQYF

abundance: .
d_gene: TRBD2
v_gene: TRBV19
j_gene: TRBJ2-7
CDR3nt: TGTGCCAGTAGTATTGTAGAGCGGGGGACCTACGAGCAGTACTTC
CDR3aa: CASSIVERGTYEQYF

abundance: .
d_gene: .
v_gene: TRBV3-1/TRBV3-2
j_gene: TRBJ2-5
CDR3nt: TGTGCCAGCAGCACCCGACTATACCAAGAGACCCAGTACTTC
CDR3aa: CASSTRLYQETQYF

abundance: .
d_gene: TRBD1
v_gene: TRBV7-8
j_gene: TRBJ1-4
CDR3nt: TGTGCCAGCAGCAAGGGACAGGGCCCCAATGAAAAACTGTTTTTT
CDR3aa: CASSKGQGPNEKLFF

abundance: .
d_gene: TRBD2
v_gene: TRBV7-2
j_gene: TRBJ2-2
CDR3nt: TGTGCCAGCAGCTTAGTTTCACCTGGGAGCGGGAGAACCCTCCGTGAGCTGTTTTTT
CDR3aa: CASSLVSPGSGRTLRELFF

abundance: .
d_gene: .
v_gene: TRBV10-3
j_gene: TRBJ1-4
CDR3nt: TGTGCCACCGGGACTGGGGAGCCTAATGAAAAACTGTTTTTT
CDR3aa: CATGTGEPNEKLFF

abundance: .
d_gene: TRBD1
v_gene: TRBV3-1/TRBV3-2
j_gene: TRBJ1-6
CDR3nt: TGTGCCAGCAGCCAAGTAGGGGGCGTAGAGTCACCCCTCCACTTT
CDR3aa: CASSQVGGVESPLHF

abundance: few
d_gene: TRBD2
v_gene: TRBV4-2
j_gene: TRBJ2-7
CDR3nt: TGTGCCAGCAGCCAAGATGAGCGGGGGGGCTACGAGCAGTACTTC
CDR3aa: CASSQDERGGYEQYF

abundance: .
d_gene: TRBD1
v_gene: TRBV7-3
j_gene: TRBJ2-1
CDR3nt: TGTGCCAGCAGCCCGGGACAGGGGGTTCCCCATGAGCAGTTCTTC
CDR3aa: CASSPGQGVPHEQFF

abundance: .
d_gene: TRBD1
v_gene: TRBV5-4
j_gene: TRBJ2-3
CDR3nt: TGTGCCAGCAGCGGGACAGGGGATGAAGATACGCAGTATTTT
CDR3aa: CASSGTGDEDTQYF

abundance: .
d_gene: .
v_gene: TRBV18
j_gene: TRBJ2-5
CDR3nt: TGTGCCAGCTCACCATATAAAGGGGCAGAGACCCAGTACTTC
CDR3aa: CASSPYKGAETQYF

abundance: once
d_gene: .
v_gene: TRBV18
j_gene: TRBJ1-3
CDR3nt: TGTGCCAGCTCGCCACTATACACCTTCTCAGGGAAGAGTTTTGGAAACACCATATATTTT
CDR3aa: CASSPLYTFSGKSFGNTIYF

abundance: .
d_gene: TRBD2
v_gene: TRBV7-2
j_gene: TRBJ2-1
CDR3nt: TGTGCCAGCAGCGGGGGACTAGCGGGGCCCCGGGGGCAGTTCTTC
CDR3aa: CASSGGLAGPRGQFF

abundance: .
d_gene: TRBD2
v_gene: TRBV5-6
j_gene: TRBJ2-5
CDR3nt: TGTGCCAGCAGCTTTAGCGGGAGGGGACCTCAAGAGACCCAGTACTTC
CDR3aa: CASSFSGRGPQETQYF

abundance: .
d_gene: .
v_gene: TRBV19
j_gene: TRBJ1-2
CDR3nt: TGTGCCAGTAGTATAGAGAGCAGCAGGATTAGAGGCTACACCTTC
CDR3aa: CASSIESSRIRGYTF

abundance: once
d_gene: TRBD1
v_gene: TRBV19
j_gene: TRBJ1-2
CDR3nt: TGTGCCAGTAGTGTGGGACAGTTCTATGGCTACACCTTC
CDR3aa: CASSVGQFYGYTF

abundance: .
d_gene: .
v_gene: TRBV18
j_gene: TRBJ1-2
CDR3nt: TGTGCCAGCTCACCAGGGGAGGACTATGGCTACACCTTC
CDR3aa: CASSPGEDYGYTF

abundance: .
d_gene: .
v_gene: TRBV7-9
j_gene: TRBJ1-4
CDR3nt: TGTGCCAGCACCGGTCGGGAGCTAACTAATGAAAAACTGTTTTTT
CDR3aa: CASTGRELTNEKLFF

abundance: once
d_gene: .
v_gene: TRBV4-1
j_gene: TRBJ1-2
CDR3nt: TGCGCCAGCAGCCAGATGGACACCTTAAACTATGGCTACACCTTC
CDR3aa: CASSQMDTLNYGYTF

abundance: .
d_gene: .
v_gene: TRBV7-2
j_gene: TRBJ1-5
CDR3nt: TGTGCCAGCAGCTTAGCGGGAACGCAGGGTAATCAGCCCCAGCATTTT
CDR3aa: CASSLAGTQGNQPQHF

abundance: .
d_gene: TRBD2
v_gene: TRBV19
j_gene: TRBJ2-7
CDR3nt: TGTGCCGTTGCCCCCAGCGGGGGGACCTACGAGCAGTACTTC
CDR3aa: CAVAPSGGTYEQYF

abundance: .
d_gene: .
v_gene: TRBV14
j_gene: TRBJ2-3
CDR3nt: TGTGCCAGCAGCCCCCAACCCACGGGATGGGCAACAGATACGCAGTATTTT
CDR3aa: CASSPQPTGWATDTQYF

abundance: .
d_gene: .
v_gene: TRBV7-6
j_gene: TRBJ1-2
CDR3nt: TGTGCCAGCAGCTTAGTAGGCAGGGGCAACCCTCTTAACTATGGCTACACCTTC
CDR3aa: CASSLVGRGNPLNYGYTF

abundance: .
d_gene: TRBD2
v_gene: TRBV9
j_gene: TRBJ2-7
CDR3nt: TGTGCCAGCTTACGGGGGGAGACCTACGAGCAGTACTTC
CDR3aa: CASLRGETYEQYF

abundance: .
d_gene: .
v_gene: TRBV28
j_gene: TRBJ1-5
CDR3nt: TGTGCCAGCAGTTTGGGGGGGGCTCGTCAGCCCCAGCATTTT
CDR3aa: CASSLGGARQPQHF

abundance: .
d_gene: .
v_gene: TRBV2
j_gene: TRBJ2-7
CDR3nt: TGTGCCAGTGGCAACTACGAGCAGTACTTC
CDR3aa: CASGNYEQYF

abundance: .
d_gene: .
v_gene: TRBV18
j_gene: TRBJ1-2
CDR3nt: TGTGCCAGCTCAACGTCACGTGAGGTCAACTATGGCTACACCTTC
CDR3aa: CASSTSREVNYGYTF

abundance: .
d_gene: TRBD2
v_gene: TRBV6-6
j_gene: TRBJ2-7
CDR3nt: TGTGCCAGCAGTCAACCTCCGGGACTAGCGGGGGGGTCCTCCTACGAGCAGTACTTC
CDR3aa: CASSQPPGLAGGSSYEQYF

abundance: .
d_gene: .
v_gene: TRBV19
j_gene: TRBJ2-7
CDR3nt: TGTGCCAGCCGCGATAGGGGCGGGACCTACGAGCAGTACTTC
CDR3aa: CASRDRGGTYEQYF

abundance: few
d_gene: TRBD1
v_gene: TRBV7-3
j_gene: TRBJ2-1
CDR3nt: TGTGCCAGCAGCTTAGGGACAGCCTACAATGAGCAGTTCTTC
CDR3aa: CASSLGTAYNEQFF

abundance: .
d_gene: TRBD2
v_gene: TRBV18
j_gene: TRBJ2-1
CDR3nt: TGTGCCAGCTCACCATCCAACGAAGAGCGGGGGGGAACGCAGTTCTTC
CDR3aa: CASSPSNEERGGTQFF

abundance: once
d_gene: .
v_gene: TRBV30
j_gene: TRBJ1-4
CDR3nt: TGTGCCTGGACCAGTTGGAGGGGAGCTAATGAAAAACTGTTTTTT
CDR3aa: CAWTSWRGANEKLFF

abundance: .
d_gene: .
v_gene: TRBV6-2/TRBV6-3
j_gene: TRBJ2-7
CDR3nt: TGTGCCAGCAGCCCCACAGGGCGCGAGCAGTACTTC
CDR3aa: CASSPTGREQYF

abundance: .
d_gene: .
v_gene: TRBV5-4
j_gene: TRBJ1-2
CDR3nt: TGTGCCAGCAGCTTAGTCCACCGGGGGGCGGAGGGCTACACCTTC
CDR3aa: CASSLVHRGAEGYTF

abundance: .
d_gene: TRBD1
v_gene: TRBV5-8
j_gene: TRBJ2-2
CDR3nt: TGTGCCAGCAGACCTCAAACCGGGACAGGGGGCACCGGGGAGCTGTTTTTT
CDR3aa: CASRPQTGTGGTGELFF

abundance: .
d_gene: TRBD2
v_gene: TRBV15
j_gene: TRBJ2-5
CDR3nt: TGTGCCACCAGCAGAGTACCACCGGGACTAGCGGTACAGACCCAGTACTTC
CDR3aa: CATSRVPPGLAVQTQYF

abundance: .
d_gene: .
v_gene: TRBV3-1/TRBV3-2
j_gene: TRBJ2-3
CDR3nt: TGTGCCAGCAGCCGGGGGGACCGTTCGCATTTT
CDR3aa: CASSRGDRSHF

abundance: .
d_gene: .
v_gene: TRBV5-6
j_gene: TRBJ2-1
CDR3nt: TGTGCCAGCAAAGAGTGGAGCTCCTACAATGAGCAGTTCTTC
CDR3aa: CASKEWSSYNEQFF

abundance: .
d_gene: TRBD1
v_gene: TRBV10-3
j_gene: TRBJ1-3
CDR3nt: TGTGCCATCAGAGGCGCGGGACAGTTCTCTGGAAACACCATATATTTT
CDR3aa: CAIRGAGQFSGNTIYF

abundance: .
d_gene: .
v_gene: TRBV6-2/TRBV6-3
j_gene: TRBJ2-3
CDR3nt: TGTGCCAGCAGTTACGTCAAGGGACTGCACACAGATACGCAGTATTTT
CDR3aa: CASSYVKGLHTDTQYF

abundance: .
d_gene: .
v_gene: TRBV21-1
j_gene: TRBJ1-3
CDR3nt: TGTGCCAGCCCCGACCTAGGGGGAGAGTCTGGAAACACCATATATTTT
CDR3aa: CASPDLGGESGNTIYF

abundance: .
d_gene: TRBD1
v_gene: TRBV3-1/TRBV3-2
j_gene: TRBJ2-6
CDR3nt: TGTGCCAGCAGCCGGACAGGTGCGGGGGCCAACGTCCTGACTTTC
CDR3aa: CASSRTGAGANVLTF

abundance: .
d_gene: .
v_gene: TRBV5-4
j_gene: TRBJ2-3
CDR3nt: TGTGCCAGCAGCTCGGCGGGCCCCACAGATACGCAGTATTTT
CDR3aa: CASSSAGPTDTQYF

abundance: .
d_gene: TRBD2
v_gene: TRBV18
j_gene: TRBJ2-1
CDR3nt: TGTGCCAGCTCACCAAGTCTTAGCGGGGGGGCCTCCTACAATGAGCAGTTCTTC
CDR3aa: CASSPSLSGGASYNEQFF

abundance: few
d_gene: TRBD2
v_gene: TRBV7-2
j_gene: TRBJ2-2
CDR3nt: TGTGCCAGCAGCCAGGGACTAGCGGCGAACACCGGGGAGCTGTTTTTT
CDR3aa: CASSQGLAANTGELFF

abundance: .
d_gene: TRBD1
v_gene: TRBV4-1
j_gene: TRBJ2-2
CDR3nt: TGCGCCAGCACCCCGAACAGGGGGTCCACCGGGGAGCTGTTTTTT
CDR3aa: CASTPNRGSTGELFF

abundance: few
d_gene: .
v_gene: TRBV7-2
j_gene: TRBJ1-3
CDR3nt: TGTGCCAGCAGCCCCCAACAGGGACCTGCGTCTGGAAACACCATATATTTT
CDR3aa: CASSPQQGPASGNTIYF

abundance: .
d_gene: .
v_gene: TRBV21-1
j_gene: TRBJ1-1
CDR3nt: TGTGCCAGCAGTATACAAACGGGGGCTTTCTTT
CDR3aa: CASSIQTGAFF

abundance: .
d_gene: .
v_gene: TRBV4-3
j_gene: TRBJ1-6
CDR3nt: TGCGCCAGCAGCCAAGAGAAACAGGGAAACTCCTATAATTCACCCCTCCACTTT
CDR3aa: CASSQEKQGNSYNSPLHF

abundance: .
d_gene: TRBD2
v_gene: TRBV9
j_gene: TRBJ2-3
CDR3nt: TGTGCCAGCAGCGATAGCGGGACTAGCACAGATACGCAGTATTTT
CDR3aa: CASSDSGTSTDTQYF

abundance: once
d_gene: .
v_gene: TRBV9
j_gene: TRBJ2-5
CDR3nt: TGTGCCAGCAGCGTAGCGGGTTCCCCAGAAGAGACCCAGTACTTC
CDR3aa: CASSVAGSPEETQYF